Listed here is a single TCR beta chain. Its cognate antigen is unknown. This specimen comes from a study of human CD8 memory T cell subsets. This CDR3 region has 13 residues. Points from the study as a whole: Among T cells, stem-like memory and precursor exhausted subsets showed similarly high diversity, unlike effector memory cells. It was only the T cell receptor beta chains that the study sequenced.

TPEX cells were CCR7+ PD-1+ TIGIT+ early memory CD8+ T cells with exhausted-like traits. The authors enriched total CD8+ T cells by negative magnetic separation. The source of the RNA was duplicate vials containing roughly 160,000 sorted CD8+ T cells for each subset. Scientists made TCR beta libraries using UMI-labeled 5' RACE. From its re-call of the 5' RACE reads, TCRdb lists each CDR3 protein once, without DNA. This table lists about 10,000 distinct CDR3 sequences. What was sequenced was CD8+ T cells from PBMCs. V usage is TRBV23-1 and J usage is TRBJ1-2. TRBV23-1 carries the ORF label, with uncertain function. This receptor was obtained from a human donor in good health. The CDR3 sequence is CASRRYSNYGYTF.